Listed below are T cell receptor beta chains from one sample, sequenced in a study of graft-versus-host responses after intestinal transplantation. These receptors have no identified antigens. Only in-frame clones appear in the TCRdb table, and some are missing; sequencing was by immunoSEQ multiplex PCR. This table has nearly 110,000 clones, around 90% appearing once. Sequencing was performed on unstimulated CD4+ T cells sorted from spleen or lymph node cells, taken before transplant. Every receptor here comes from a human donor who was the organ donor for an intestinal transplant. CDR3s include the opening cysteine and the closing phenylalanine or tryptophan. The order of the fields is J gene, D gene, clone size, CDR3 length, V gene, CDR3 protein, CDR3 DNA. A D gene is named only where the DNA matches it firmly. The size of a clone is reported for some rows only, either as once, few or many, or as a class for expanded clones.

>TRBJ2-7|.|.|14|TRBV6-1
CATIRPGTLYEQYF
TGTGCCACCATTCGTCCAGGTACCCTCTACGAGCAGTACTTC
>TRBJ2-7|TRBD2|.|16|TRBV7-2
CASSTRLSGGSYEQYF
TGTGCCAGCAGCACCAGATTGAGCGGGGGGTCTTACGAGCAGTACTTC
>TRBJ2-2|.|.|14|TRBV6-4
CASSVASNTGELFF
TGTGCCAGCAGTGTGGCATCGAACACCGGGGAGCTGTTTTTT
>TRBJ2-1|.|.|14|TRBV11-3
CASSLVVGYNEQFF
TGTGCCAGCAGCTTAGTTGTCGGTTACAATGAGCAGTTCTTC
>TRBJ2-1|TRBD1|once|14|TRBV19
CASSPGTVLNEQFF
TGTGCCAGTAGCCCTGGGACAGTTTTGAATGAGCAGTTCTTC
>TRBJ2-5|TRBD1|.|16|TRBV18
CASSPLDRDGMETQYF
TGTGCCAGCTCACCGTTAGACAGGGATGGTATGGAGACCCAGTACTTC
>TRBJ1-2|TRBD1|.|15|TRBV28
CASSLGTGSFYGYTF
TGTGCCAGCAGTTTGGGGACAGGGTCGTTCTATGGCTACACCTTC
>TRBJ2-5|.|.|14|TRBV30
CAWSRSGLKETQYF
TGTGCCTGGAGCCGATCGGGACTTAAAGAGACCCAGTACTTC
>TRBJ1-2|.|.|13|TRBV6-1
CASSADRMGGYTF
TGTGCCAGCAGTGCAGACAGAATGGGCGGCTACACCTTC
>TRBJ2-3|.|.|14|TRBV2
CASRLGTSTDTQYF
TGTGCCAGCAGGCTAGGGACTAGCACAGATACGCAGTATTTT
>TRBJ1-1|.|.|15|TRBV7-9
CASSPWTEGNTEAFF
TGTGCCAGCAGCCCATGGACAGAGGGAAACACTGAAGCTTTCTTT
>TRBJ2-7|TRBD1|.|13|TRBV6-1
CASSIGQGNEQYF
TGTGCCAGCAGTATAGGACAGGGGAACGAGCAGTACTTC
>TRBJ1-4|.|few|15|TRBV7-8
CASSTGRDKGEKLFF
TGTGCCAGCAGCACAGGACGGGACAAAGGGGAAAAACTGTTTTTT
>TRBJ2-3|TRBD2|.|15|TRBV29-1
CSGDGGAGSTDTQYF
TGCAGCGGGGACGGGGGAGCGGGAAGCACAGATACGCAGTATTTT
>TRBJ2-3|.|.|14|TRBV6-1
CASSLTGGGDTQYF
TGTGCCAGCAGCCTTACAGGGGGGGGAGATACGCAGTATTTT
>TRBJ1-6|TRBD1|.|14|TRBV5-6
CASSEGQGGSPLHF
TGTGCCAGCAGCGAGGGACAGGGAGGTTCACCCCTCCACTTT
>TRBJ2-5|.|.|17|TRBV5-4
CASSKPGQPARQETQYF
TGTGCCAGCAGCAAACCGGGACAACCGGCCAGGCAAGAGACCCAGTACTTC
>TRBJ2-2|.|.|13|TRBV7-6
CASSLNVAGELFF
TGTGCCAGCAGCTTAAATGTGGCCGGGGAGCTGTTTTTT
>TRBJ1-2|.|.|14|TRBV6-5
CASSPAGTTYGYTF
TGTGCCAGCAGCCCCGCCGGGACAACCTATGGCTACACCTTC
>TRBJ2-7|.|.|12|TRBV9
CASSPHEPGQYF
TGTGCCAGCAGCCCCCACGAGCCTGGGCAGTACTTC
>TRBJ1-1|TRBD1|.|15|TRBV7-2
CASSLVGTGGTEAFF
TGTGCCAGCAGCTTAGTCGGGACAGGGGGCACTGAAGCTTTCTTT
>TRBJ2-7|.|.|13|TRBV11-3
CASSLEVAYEQYF
TGTGCCAGCAGCTTAGAAGTTGCCTACGAGCAGTACTTC
>TRBJ2-3|.|.|15|TRBV9
CASSASDIDTDTQYF
TGTGCCAGCAGCGCTTCGGACATAGACACAGATACGCAGTATTTT
>TRBJ2-7|.|.|15|TRBV19
CASSIAGRSSYEQYF
TGTGCCAGTAGTATAGCGGGCAGGAGCTCCTACGAGCAGTACTTC
>TRBJ1-2|TRBD1|.|15|TRBV6-5
CASSRSGTGNYGYTF
TGTGCCAGCAGTCGATCTGGGACAGGGAACTATGGCTACACCTTC
>TRBJ2-7|.|.|14|TRBV19
CASSHQGRSYEQYF
TGTGCCAGTAGTCACCAGGGGCGCAGCTACGAGCAGTACTTC
>TRBJ2-7|.|once|13|TRBV6-5
CASSYLTHGEQYF
TGTGCCAGCAGTTACCTAACCCACGGCGAGCAGTACTTC
>TRBJ2-3|.|once|15|TRBV6-1
CASSENRANTDTQYF
TGTGCCAGCAGTGAAAACAGGGCTAACACAGATACGCAGTATTTT
>TRBJ1-6|TRBD1|.|14|TRBV2
CARETGSRNSPLHF
TGTGCCAGGGAGACAGGGTCTCGTAATTCACCCCTCCACTTT
>TRBJ2-1|.|.|11|TRBV6-1
CASTLRIEQFF
TGTGCCAGCACTCTGAGGATTGAGCAGTTCTTC
>TRBJ1-5|TRBD1|.|13|TRBV6-6
CASTTDRVQPQHF
TGTGCCAGCACAACAGACAGGGTTCAGCCCCAGCATTTT
>TRBJ1-4|.|.|13|TRBV5-4
CASSFSPVEKLFF
TGTGCCAGCAGCTTTTCTCCGGTTGAAAAACTGTTTTTT
>TRBJ2-7|TRBD1|.|17|TRBV4-2
CASSQPIGQGGSYEQYF
TGTGCCAGCAGCCAACCCATAGGACAGGGGGGTTCCTACGAGCAGTACTTC
>TRBJ2-5|TRBD2|.|18|TRBV4-1
CASSQAGTSGRAGETQYF
TGCGCCAGCAGCCAAGCTGGGACTAGCGGGAGGGCCGGGGAGACCCAGTACTTC
>TRBJ1-5|.|.|18|TRBV18
CASSPLGHGGVSNQPQHF
TGTGCCAGCTCACCGTTGGGACACGGTGGAGTTAGCAATCAGCCCCAGCATTTT